This is a list of T cell receptor beta chains from one sample in a study of blood T cell repertoires in COVID-19. Sequencing was performed with immunoSEQ multiplex PCR; in TCRdb, only in-frame clones are kept and a portion is missing. The repertoire has 300,000 or so clones, about 92% of them found once; the top ten carry roughly 2.5%. The sample consisted of PBMCs or T cells enriched from blood (not recorded which). The receptors derive from a man in his fifties or sixties who had recovered from COVID-19. CDR3s include the opening cysteine and the closing phenylalanine or tryptophan. Each record gives: D gene, clone size, V gene, J gene, CDR3 DNA, CDR3 protein. The D gene is left open where the match is weak. The size entry is marked missing in some rows and otherwise reads once, few, many or a size class.

D gene: NA; clone size: NA; V gene: TRBV7-9; J gene: TRBJ2-7; CDR3 DNA: TGTGCCAGCAACAACCGTAACGAGCAGTACTTC; CDR3 protein: CASNNRNEQYF
D gene: TRBD1; clone size: NA; V gene: TRBV30; J gene: TRBJ1-6; CDR3 DNA: TGTGCCTGGGCGGGACAGAATAATTCACCCCTCCACTTT; CDR3 protein: CAWAGQNNSPLHF
D gene: NA; clone size: NA; V gene: TRBV7-2; J gene: TRBJ1-2; CDR3 DNA: TGTGCCAGCAGCTTGGAGGAAGGCTATGGCTACACCTTC; CDR3 protein: CASSLEEGYGYTF
D gene: NA; clone size: NA; V gene: TRBV11-1; J gene: TRBJ2-1; CDR3 DNA: TGTGCCAGCAGCTTGAGGAGCGCCGACAATGAGCAGTTCTTC; CDR3 protein: CASSLRSADNEQFF
D gene: NA; clone size: NA; V gene: TRBV2; J gene: TRBJ1-1; CDR3 DNA: TGTGCCAGCAGTGGGCAGATCATGAACACTGAAGCTTTCTTT; CDR3 protein: CASSGQIMNTEAFF
D gene: NA; clone size: NA; V gene: TRBV7-9; J gene: TRBJ2-3; CDR3 DNA: TGTGCCAGCAGTCTGCGGCAGCCCACAGATACGCAGTATTTT; CDR3 protein: CASSLRQPTDTQYF
D gene: TRBD2; clone size: NA; V gene: TRBV7-2; J gene: TRBJ2-1; CDR3 DNA: TGTGCCAGCAGCTTAGCCAGCGGGGGGAAATACAATGAGCAGTTCTTC; CDR3 protein: CASSLASGGKYNEQFF
D gene: TRBD2; clone size: NA; V gene: TRBV18; J gene: TRBJ2-3; CDR3 DNA: TGTGCCAGCTCTCCGGGACTAGGATTTACAGATACGCAGTATTTT; CDR3 protein: CASSPGLGFTDTQYF
D gene: TRBD2; clone size: NA; V gene: TRBV5-6; J gene: TRBJ2-1; CDR3 DNA: TGTGCCAGCAGTGCCGGGACTAGCAATGAGCAGTTCTTC; CDR3 protein: CASSAGTSNEQFF
D gene: TRBD1; clone size: NA; V gene: TRBV5-1; J gene: TRBJ2-3; CDR3 DNA: TGCGCCAGCAGCTTGTACAGGGGGCCAGATACGCAGTATTTT; CDR3 protein: CASSLYRGPDTQYF
D gene: NA; clone size: NA; V gene: TRBV20-1; J gene: TRBJ2-5; CDR3 DNA: TGCAGTGCCAGCGGGGAGACCCAGTACTTC; CDR3 protein: CSASGETQYF
D gene: NA; clone size: NA; V gene: TRBV7-9; J gene: TRBJ2-4; CDR3 DNA: TGTGCCAGCAGCTTAGATCCTAGCCCTGGGGACATTCAGTACTTC; CDR3 protein: CASSLDPSPGDIQYF
D gene: NA; clone size: NA; V gene: TRBV7-9; J gene: TRBJ1-3; CDR3 DNA: TGTGCCAGCAGCTTTACAGGGACCGGAGGAAACACCATATATTTT; CDR3 protein: CASSFTGTGGNTIYF
D gene: NA; clone size: once; V gene: TRBV6-1; J gene: TRBJ1-4; CDR3 DNA: TGTGCCAGCAGTGAAGTTCAGGCGCGAGAAAAACTGTTTTTT; CDR3 protein: CASSEVQAREKLFF
D gene: TRBD1; clone size: NA; V gene: TRBV15; J gene: TRBJ1-1; CDR3 DNA: TGTGCCAGCAGGGACAGTGGGGGAACTGAAGCTTTCTTT; CDR3 protein: CASRDSGGTEAFF